The TCR beta chain under discussion was sequenced for a study of neurological immune-mediated disorders. This clonotype was counted ten times or more. TCRdb processed the 5' RACE reads anew with MiXCR; each CDR3 protein has one entry. The repertoire holds 40,000 or so distinct CDR3 sequences, roughly 4.8% seen once, with 9% in the top ten. This TCR derives from a young man in good health. The specimen was CD4+ T cells from blood.

This CDR3 reads CASNPAQGSSTDTQYF. The CDR3 region has the DNA TGTGCCAGCAACCCTGCCCAGGGGAGTAGCACAGATACGCAGTATTTT. The rearrangement joins TRBV6-1 to TRBJ2-3, with a weak D call TRBD1 (6 bases). Germline V gene data show CDR1 as MNHNS and CDR2 as SASEGT. The CDR3 is made up of 16 amino acids. V was clipped by 7 bases and J by 0 bases, with 17 bases between them.